This TCR beta chain emerged from a study of vaccination effects on CD4 cells after COVID-19. Libraries were prepared by immunoSEQ multiplex PCR; TCRdb keeps only in-frame clonotypes and omits some of them. The top ten clones hold around 23% of a sample with 11,000 to 15,000 clones, over 65% of them seen once. This clone occurred once. Its target is not known. The study's findings and limits: Healthy vaccinees had only 1 of 255 vaccine-induced clones cross-react with common cold coronaviruses.

Antigen-specific CD4+ T cells were expanded with viral peptide pools in the ViraFEST assay before sequencing. Investigators separated out CD4+ T cells once around nine days of culture had passed. Among the vaccine recipients, none had a prior SARS-CoV-2 infection, and nucleocapsid antibodies were negative. Each culture well received about 2 million PBMC. These cells were then cultured in IMDM with approximately 10 IU/ml IL-2 and 9 to 10 ug/ml peptides. Deletions cut 2 bases from V and 2 bases from J, with 9 bases between. CDR3 length: 14 residues. Per germline, CDR1 MNHNS and CDR2 SASEGT. This material consisted of CD4+ T cells from PBMCs cultured with HCoV-229E spike peptides, taken before COVID-19 vaccination. The TCR originated in a human donor who received a COVID-19 vaccine. The J gene is TRBJ2-5, the V gene TRBV6-1, with unresolved D. Written as DNA, the CDR3 is TGTGCCAGCAGTGAACGGGCCCGACAAGAGACCCAGTACTTC. Translating it yields CASSERARQETQYF.